The clone carrying this T cell receptor beta chain has a handful of counts. This sample is part of a study of T cells after yellow fever vaccination. At the level of the study: SMART-Seq v4 Ultra Low Input handled preparation of low-cell-number fractions.

5'RACE template switching generated TCR cDNA, adding a universal primer site and UMIs. TCRdb redid the calling of the 5' RACE reads with MiXCR, one entry per CDR3 protein. The sample records about 350,000 distinct CDR3 sequences, approximately 12% being singletons. The sample was CD4+ T cells sorted from PBMCs, taken 15 days after the yellow fever booster vaccination. The receptor's source is a man aged 18 to 30 who received the YFV17D yellow fever vaccine.

As DNA, the CDR3 is TGTGCCAGCAGCTTACACAGCACCAACACTGAAGCTTTCTTT. It codes for CASSLHSTNTEAFF. The gene calls are TRBV7-2 and TRBJ1-1; no clear D. The CDR3 has 14 residues. With 2 bases removed from V and 2 bases from J, the gap between germline ends came to 9 bases. Germline V gives CDR1 SGHTA, CDR2 FQGNSA.